The entry below gives a single T cell receptor (beta chain) sequence along with its context. The germline V gene has CDR1 MDHEN and CDR2 SYDVKM. This CDR3 spans 15 amino acids. V dropped 5 bases and J dropped 3 bases, with 17 bases sitting between them. These data are taken from a study of somatic mutations in cytotoxic T cells in rheumatoid arthritis. On the study more broadly: Right after diagnosis, and before any treatment had started, patient peripheral blood (30 ml EDTA) was drawn. Flow cytometric sorting isolated some V beta antibody-stained T-cell populations at nearly 100% purity, and among them were V beta1+ cells that underwent TCRB sequencing.

The protocol was immunoSEQ multiplex PCR, while the TCRdb copy is restricted to in-frame clones and leaves out a portion. The sample holds around 15,000 clones; approximately 80% are singletons and the top ten take over 9.5%. This TCR was recovered from an adult with rheumatoid arthritis. The chain uses TRBV28 and TRBJ2-7; D ambiguous. Sequenced: CD8+ T cells sorted from blood. The CDR3 region is CASSASTGFFYEQYF. DNA for the CDR3: TGTGCCAGCAGTGCGTCGACCGGGTTCTTCTACGAGCAGTACTTC.